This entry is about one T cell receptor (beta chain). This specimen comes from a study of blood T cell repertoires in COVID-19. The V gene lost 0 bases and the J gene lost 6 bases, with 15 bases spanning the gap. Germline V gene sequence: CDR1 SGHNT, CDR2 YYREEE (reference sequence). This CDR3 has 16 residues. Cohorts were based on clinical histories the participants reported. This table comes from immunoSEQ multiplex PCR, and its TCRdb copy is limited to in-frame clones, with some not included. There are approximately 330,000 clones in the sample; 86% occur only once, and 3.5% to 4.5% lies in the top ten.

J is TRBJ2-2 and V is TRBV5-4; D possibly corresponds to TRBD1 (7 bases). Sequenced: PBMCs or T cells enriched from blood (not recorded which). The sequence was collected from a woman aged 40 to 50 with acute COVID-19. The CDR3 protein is CASSLASRGAAGELFF. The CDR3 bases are TGTGCCAGCAGCTTGGCTTCCAGGGGGGCGGCCGGGGAGCTGTTTTTT. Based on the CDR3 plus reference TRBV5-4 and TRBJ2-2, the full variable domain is ETGVTQSPTHLIKTRGQQVTLRCSSQSGHNTVSWYQQALGQGPQFIFQYYREEENGRGNFPPRFSGLQFPNYSSELNVNALELDDSALYLCASSLASRGAAGELFFGEGSRLTVL.